The clone carrying this T cell receptor beta chain was seen only a few times. Its target is not known. These data come from a study of T cells in Graves' hyperthyroidism and ophthalmopathy. Whole-study findings and limits: Clonotypes that were expanded in thyroid above 0.001 mostly appeared in blood too.

The V and J ends lost 8 bases and 1 base, in that order; junction bases with no gene match: 7. The CDR3 is 15 amino acids. In germline, CDR1 is SNHLY, CDR2 FYNNEI. Authors of the study amplified TCR beta CDR3 regions from RNA transcripts. A set of HTBI primers served as the primers for a first-round RT-PCR of the TCR CDR3. One entry per CDR3 protein, called by TCRdb with MiXCR from the multiplex PCR reads. The table has approximately 350,000 distinct CDR3 sequences, roughly 15% seen once; the top ten hold 15% to 20%. V and J are TRBV2 and TRBJ2-2; TRBD2 aligns across 7 bases. The sample comprised blood. The receptor was isolated from an older woman with Graves' ophthalmopathy. CDR3 amino acids: CASRRLAKNTGELFF. The CDR3 DNA follows: TGTGCCAGCCGTAGACTAGCTAAGAACACCGGGGAGCTGTTTTTT.